The 25 T cell receptor beta chains in this list originate from one sample, sequenced in a study of vaccination effects on CD4 cells after COVID-19. Their target antigens are unknown. Investigators separated out CD4+ T cells once around nine days of culture had passed. The participants, recipients of two vaccine doses, got either BNT162b2 or mRNA-1273. TCRdb's table, derived via immunoSEQ multiplex PCR, lists solely in-frame clones and lacks some. The data show 72,000 or so clones, around 74% seen once. Source: CD4+ T cells from PBMCs cultured without peptide, taken after COVID-19 vaccination. The receptors here all came from a human donor who received a COVID-19 vaccine.

This clone has a handful of counts. The chain uses TRBV6-2 or TRBV6-3 and TRBJ2-2; TRBD1 agrees at 10 bases. The germline V gene has CDR1 MNHEY and CDR2 SVGEGT. This CDR3 comprises 15 residues. J gave up 4 bases and V 5 bases, and 4 bases lay outside the gene matches. The CDR3 DNA reads as TGTGCCAGCAGTACCCGGACAGGGGGCACCGGGGAGCTGTTTTTT. Residues: CASSTRTGGTGELFF.

The chain combines TRBV6-5 with TRBJ1-6; TRBD1 matches 7 bases. The CDR3 covers 14 residues. From germline, CDR1 is MNHEY and CDR2 SVGAGI. The junction had 10 bases not matched to a gene; V was cut back by 8 bases and J by 9 bases. Written as DNA, the CDR3 is TGTGCCAGCTTTCGGACAGGTGGTAGTTCACCCCTCCACTTT. This codes for CASFRTGGSSPLHF.

The chain recombines TRBV18 with TRBJ1-1, with D hard to call. This CDR3 has 15 amino acids. The germline gives CDR1 KGHSH, CDR2 LQKENI. V was pared by 1 base and J by 1 base, with 10 bases between. The CDR3 protein is CASSPLSRTNTEAFF. The DNA of the CDR3 is TGTGCCAGCTCACCACTGTCTAGGACGAACACTGAAGCTTTCTTT.

This clone has just a few counts. CDR3 coding DNA: TGTGCCAGCAGCCCACAGGGAAATGGCGGGGAGCTGTTTTTT. Protein sequence: CASSPQGNGGELFF. This rearrangement joins TRBV6-4 to TRBJ2-2, with D perhaps matching TRBD1 (6 bases). Trimming pared 6 bases from V and 7 bases from J, leaving 15 bases between. Germline values: CDR1 MRHNA, CDR2 SNTAGT. CDR3 length equals 14 residues.

The J gene is TRBJ2-5, the V gene TRBV24-1; D is possibly TRBD1 (6 bases). Trimming removed 3 bases at V and 5 bases at J, with 15 bases between. The CDR3 is 15 amino acids. Germline V CDR1 and CDR2: KGHDR, SFDVKD. The CDR3 loop is CATSDPTGLGETQYF. CDR3 in DNA: TGTGCCACCAGTGATCCTACAGGGTTAGGGGAGACCCAGTACTTC.

The chain recombines TRBV9 with TRBJ2-4, with 9 bases lining up with TRBD1. CDR1 and CDR2 from the germline V gene are SGDLS and YYNGEE. The CDR3 consists of 17 residues. V shed 4 bases and J 2 bases; nucleotides not matched to a gene: 10. CDR3 bases: TGTGCCAGCAGCCCGAGGCCCGGGACAGGGACCAAAAACATTCAGTACTTC. Its protein product is CASSPRPGTGTKNIQYF.

This clone was detected only a few times. The chain recombines TRBV7-9 with TRBJ1-5; perhaps TRBD1 as D (6 bases). Per germline, CDR1 SEHNR and CDR2 FQNEAQ (reference sequence). V dropped 1 base and J dropped 10 bases, with 11 bases sitting between them. This CDR3 is built from 13 residues. In nucleotides, the CDR3 is TGTGCCAGCAGCTTAGGCCTACAGGGCCCCCAGCATTTT. Its protein is CASSLGLQGPQHF.

V usage is TRBV2 and J usage is TRBJ1-1; D possibly corresponds to TRBD1 (5 bases). Germline CDR1 SNHLY, CDR2 FYNNEI. The length of the CDR3 is 13 residues. V lost 5 bases and J lost 4, with 11 bases in between. Here the CDR3 reads CASSPRGGTEAFF. The CDR3 DNA follows: TGTGCCAGCAGTCCCCGGGGGGGCACTGAAGCTTTCTTT.

The chain employs TRBV28 and TRBJ1-6; D might be TRBD1 (5 bases). The V end lost 6 bases, the J end lost 8 bases, and 11 bases lay between the germline ends. CDR3 length: 13 amino acids. In germline, CDR1 is MDHEN, CDR2 SYDVKM. The CDR3 region has the DNA TGTGCCAGCAGCTGGGGCCTTGATTCACCCCTCCACTTT. Its protein is CASSWGLDSPLHF.

V usage is TRBV5-1 and J usage is TRBJ1-3; D ambiguous. CDR3 length: 14 residues. Germline V lookup: CDR1 SGHRS, CDR2 YFSETQ. Trimming took 1 base from V and 2 from J, leaving 7 bases between them. The CDR3 sequence is CASSLFGTGNTIYF. For the CDR3, the DNA is TGCGCCAGCAGCTTGTTCGGGACTGGAAACACCATATATTTT. The full variable domain, its missing parts supplied by reference TRBV5-1 and TRBJ1-3, is KAGVTQTPRYLIKTRGQQVTLSCSPISGHRSVSWYQQTPGQGLQFLFEYFSETQRNKGNFPGRFSGRQFSNSRSEMNVSTLELGDSALYLCASSLFGTGNTIYFGEGSWLTVV.

The chain has TRBV7-7 and TRBJ2-5; 12 nucleotides match TRBD2. The CDR3 extends over 17 amino acids. The germline gives CDR1 SSHAT, CDR2 FNYEAQ (reference sequence). The V segment lost 1 base and the J segment 4 bases; nucleotides outside the gene matches: 7. This CDR3 is CASSLGLLAGGLETQYF. In DNA, the CDR3 is TGTGCCAGCAGCTTAGGTCTCCTAGCGGGGGGGCTAGAGACCCAGTACTTC.

This chain connects TRBV30 to TRBJ2-3, with D possibly being TRBD2 (5 bases). This CDR3 contains 15 residues. The germline V gene encodes CDR1 GTSNPN and CDR2 SVGIG (reference sequence). The V gene lost 0 bases and the J gene lost 5 bases, with 15 bases spanning the gap. CDR3 in DNA: TGTGCCTGGAGTGTACGGGCGGGTGCAGGAGATACGCAGTATTTT. It codes for CAWSVRAGAGDTQYF. The full variable domain, in which reference TRBV30 and TRBJ2-3 provide the parts outside the CDR3, is SQTIHQWPATLVQPVGSPLSLECTVEGTSNPNLYWYRQAAGRGLQLLFYSVGIGQISSEVPQNLSASRPQDRQFILSSKKLLLSDSGFYLCAWSVRAGAGDTQYFGPGTRLTVL.

The chain couples TRBV6-1 to TRBJ1-2; D gene unclear. CDR1 and CDR2 from the germline V gene are MNHNS and SASEGT. The CDR3 is made up of 14 amino acids. The V end lost 2 bases, the J end lost 1 base, and 8 bases lay between the germline ends. The CDR3 loop is CASSESADNYGYTF. DNA for the CDR3: TGTGCCAGCAGTGAATCGGCGGATAACTATGGCTACACCTTC.

This clone occurred once. The CDR3 sequence: CASSHSTPSYNEQFF. CDR3 nucleotides: TGCGCCAGCAGCCACAGTACCCCCTCCTACAATGAGCAGTTCTTC. The chain couples TRBV4-1 to TRBJ2-1; D gene unclear. The germline V gene encodes CDR1 MGHRA and CDR2 YSYEKL. The CDR3 length is 15 residues. Trimming shortened V by 3 bases and J by 0 bases, and 9 bases separated the two germline ends.

V usage is TRBV12-5 and J usage is TRBJ2-5; D is unclear. The length of the CDR3 is 12 residues. V was shortened by 6 bases and J by 0 bases, with 5 bases between the two germline ends. CDR1 LGHNT and CDR2 FRNRAP come from the germline V gene. CDR3 loop: CASGSYQETQYF. In DNA form, the CDR3 reads TGTGCTAGTGGCTCCTACCAAGAGACCCAGTACTTC.

A few counts support this clone. The rearrangement uses TRBV18 and TRBJ2-3; possible D gene TRBD1, 6 bases. This CDR3 is 15 amino acids long. V was shortened by 4 bases and J by 1 base, with 12 bases between the two germline ends. Looked up from germline, CDR1 is KGHSH and CDR2 is LQKENI. CDR3 nucleotides: TGTGCCAGCTCACTGAACAGGGATGGCACAGATACGCAGTATTTT. Its translation is CASSLNRDGTDTQYF.

This clone was recorded only once. The chain combines TRBV6-2 or TRBV6-3 with TRBJ2-2; 9 bases match TRBD1. The germline CDR1 and CDR2 sequences are MNHEY and SVGEGT. The CDR3 consists of 15 residues. Trimming removed 4 bases from V and 8 bases from J; junction bases left unmatched: 8. CDR3: CASSFYTGGKGELFF. For the CDR3, the DNA is TGTGCCAGCAGTTTCTATACAGGGGGCAAGGGGGAGCTGTTTTTT.

The CDR3 spells CASNVNLQGDEQFF. CDR3 nucleotide sequence: TGTGCCAGCAACGTGAACTTACAGGGCGATGAGCAGTTCTTC. The genes are TRBV9 and TRBJ2-1; D perhaps matches TRBD1 (6 bases). V was trimmed by 6 bases and J by 8 bases, leaving 18 bases between them. Germline V gene lookup returns CDR1 SGDLS and CDR2 YYNGEE. There are 14 residues in the CDR3.

The chain carries TRBV6-2 or TRBV6-3 and TRBJ1-3; D gene unclear. V was clipped by 2 bases and J by 0 bases, with 8 bases between them. The CDR3 sequence is 15 residues long. Germline values: CDR1 MNHEY, CDR2 SVGEGT. In nucleotides, the CDR3 is TGTGCCAGCAGTTACGGGTACAGCTCTGGAAACACCATATATTTT. This sequence encodes CASSYGYSSGNTIYF.

This rearrangement joins TRBV5-6 to TRBJ1-4; weak D call: TRBD1 (6 bases). Germline-derived CDR1 and CDR2 are SGHDT and YYEEEE. The ends were cut back, 7 bases at V and 16 bases at J, with 20 bases in the middle. The CDR3 totals 12 residues. This CDR3 is CASSSSFDRQFF. CDR3 DNA: TGTGCCAGCTCCAGCTCTTTCGACAGGCAGTTTTTT.

V is TRBV5-1 and J is TRBJ2-1; 12 nucleotides line up with TRBD2. With 2 bases clipped from V and 7 bases from J, the junction kept 16 bases outside the gene matches. In germline, CDR1 is SGHRS, CDR2 YFSETQ. The CDR3 is 19 amino acids. The CDR3 is CASSFRRTSGVLSGNEQFF. The CDR3 coding sequence is TGCGCCAGCAGCTTTCGTCGGACTAGCGGGGTATTATCGGGGAATGAGCAGTTCTTC.

The chain is built from TRBV3-1 (or the pseudogene TRBV3-2) and TRBJ2-5; D uncertain. V was trimmed by 0 bases and J by 3 bases, leaving 11 bases between them. The CDR3 has 15 amino acids. Germline values: CDR1 LGHDT, CDR2 YNNKEL (reference sequence). CDR3 in amino acids: CASSQDLRVEETQYF. DNA for the CDR3: TGTGCCAGCAGCCAAGATCTCCGGGTAGAAGAGACCCAGTACTTC.

The V gene is TRBV19, the J gene TRBJ1-5; D call uncertain. The CDR3 consists of 15 residues. V lost 6 bases, J lost 1 base, and 13 bases lay in between. CDR1 and CDR2 from the germline V gene are LNHDA and SQIVND (reference sequence). CDR3 region: CASSRLPGSNQPQHF. The CDR3, as DNA: TGTGCCAGTAGCCGGCTCCCGGGGAGCAATCAGCCCCAGCATTTT.

This clone was seen a few times. CDR3 in amino acids: CASSAQGDFYGYTF. The CDR3 region has the DNA TGTGCCAGCAGCGCACAGGGGGACTTCTATGGCTACACCTTC. This chain joins TRBV6-5 and TRBJ1-2; 8 bases map to TRBD1. The J segment lost 4 bases and the V segment lost 6 bases, leaving 7 bases of the junction unmatched. Germline CDR1 is MNHEY and CDR2 is SVGAGI. The CDR3 is 14 residues long.

The chain links TRBV10-1 to TRBJ2-1, with 10 positions matching TRBD1. Trimming removed 6 bases from V and 6 bases from J; junction bases left unmatched: 11. Per germline, CDR1 WNHNN and CDR2 SYGVQD (reference sequence). The CDR3 has 16 residues. The CDR3 sequence: CASRGDRGMFGNEQFF. DNA of the CDR3: TGCGCCAGCAGGGGGGACAGGGGTATGTTTGGCAATGAGCAGTTCTTC.